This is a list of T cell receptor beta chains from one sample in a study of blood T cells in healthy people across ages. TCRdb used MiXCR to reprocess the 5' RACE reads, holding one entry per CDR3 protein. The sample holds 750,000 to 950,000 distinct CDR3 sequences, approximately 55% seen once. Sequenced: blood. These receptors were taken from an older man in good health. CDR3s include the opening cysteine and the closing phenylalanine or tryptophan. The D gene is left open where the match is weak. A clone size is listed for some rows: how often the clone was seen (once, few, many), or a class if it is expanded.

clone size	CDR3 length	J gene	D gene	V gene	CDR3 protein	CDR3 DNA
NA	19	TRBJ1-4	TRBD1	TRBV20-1	CSARATGRAAQGANEKLFF	TGCAGTGCTCGCGCGACCGGAAGGGCGGCCCAGGGGGCGAATGAAAAACTGTTTTTT
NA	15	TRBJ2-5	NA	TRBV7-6	CASSYLGLGQETQYF	TGTGCCAGCAGCTATCTGGGGCTGGGCCAGGAGACCCAGTACTTC
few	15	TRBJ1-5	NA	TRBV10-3	CAISEWGERGQPQHF	TGTGCCATCAGTGAGTGGGGGGAGCGGGGTCAGCCCCAGCATTTT
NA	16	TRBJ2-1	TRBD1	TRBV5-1	CASSPPTGGGNNEQFF	TGCGCCAGCAGCCCCCCGACAGGGGGAGGAAACAATGAGCAGTTCTTC
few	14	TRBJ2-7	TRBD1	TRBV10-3	CAISDPGTGYEQYF	TGTGCCATCAGTGACCCCGGGACAGGCTACGAGCAGTACTTC
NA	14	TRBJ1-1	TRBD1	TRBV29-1	CSVGNRGLNTEAFF	TGCAGCGTGGGGAACAGGGGGCTGAACACTGAAGCTTTCTTT
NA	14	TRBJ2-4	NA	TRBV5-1	CASSSHGAKSIQYF	TGCGCCAGCAGCTCACACGGAGCCAAAAGCATTCAGTACTTC
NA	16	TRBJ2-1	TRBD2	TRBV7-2	CASSLVATSGYNEQFF	TGTGCCAGCAGCTTAGTTGCGACTAGCGGCTACAATGAGCAGTTCTTC
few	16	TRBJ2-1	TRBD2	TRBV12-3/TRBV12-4	CASRGLAGGAYNEQFF	TGTGCCAGCAGGGGACTAGCGGGGGGGGCCTACAATGAGCAGTTCTTC
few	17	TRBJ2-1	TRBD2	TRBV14	CASSQETAGGLYNEQFF	TGTGCCAGCAGCCAAGAGACAGCGGGAGGGCTCTACAATGAGCAGTTCTTC
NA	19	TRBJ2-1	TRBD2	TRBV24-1	CATSGADRTSGLTYNEQFF	TGTGCCACCAGTGGCGCCGATAGGACTAGCGGTCTTACCTACAATGAGCAGTTCTTC